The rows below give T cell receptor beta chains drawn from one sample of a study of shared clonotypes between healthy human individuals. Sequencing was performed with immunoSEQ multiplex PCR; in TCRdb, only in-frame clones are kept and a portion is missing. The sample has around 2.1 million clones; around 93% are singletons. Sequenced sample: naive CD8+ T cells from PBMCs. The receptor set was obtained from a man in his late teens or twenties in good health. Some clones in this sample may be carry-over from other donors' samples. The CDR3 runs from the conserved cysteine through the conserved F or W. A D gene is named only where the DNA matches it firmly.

CDR3aa: CASSPSTYNEQFF; CDR3nt: TGTGCCAGCTCTCCTTCTACCTACAATGAGCAGTTCTTC; v_gene: TRBV27; d_gene: -; j_gene: TRBJ2-1; len: 13
CDR3aa: CAWSGMPGQPSTSKSANEQFF; CDR3nt: TGTGCCTGGAGTGGGATGCCGGGACAGCCGTCGACTAGTAAGTCGGCCAATGAGCAGTTCTTC; v_gene: TRBV30; d_gene: -; j_gene: TRBJ2-1; len: 21
CDR3aa: CASSYRGRSTGELFF; CDR3nt: TGTGCCAGCAGTTACAGGGGGCGCAGCACCGGGGAGCTGTTTTTT; v_gene: TRBV28; d_gene: TRBD1; j_gene: TRBJ2-2; len: 15
CDR3aa: CASSLQANYGYTF; CDR3nt: TGCGCCAGCAGCTTGCAGGCTAACTATGGCTACACCTTC; v_gene: TRBV5-1; d_gene: -; j_gene: TRBJ1-2; len: 13
CDR3aa: CASSEPGTSGTGEQYF; CDR3nt: TGCGCCAGCAGTGAGCCCGGGACTAGCGGGACAGGCGAGCAGTACTTC; v_gene: TRBV10-2; d_gene: TRBD2; j_gene: TRBJ2-7; len: 16
CDR3aa: CASSQALAGVVSEQYF; CDR3nt: TGCGCCAGCAGCCAAGCCCTAGCGGGAGTAGTCTCCGAGCAGTACTTC; v_gene: TRBV4-1; d_gene: TRBD2; j_gene: TRBJ2-7; len: 16
CDR3aa: CASSQGGGPSGANVLTF; CDR3nt: TGCGCCAGCAGCCAAGGGGGGGGGCCCTCTGGGGCCAACGTCCTGACTTTC; v_gene: TRBV4-3; d_gene: -; j_gene: TRBJ2-6; len: 17
CDR3aa: CASSSTDSYEQYF; CDR3nt: TGTGCCAGCAGCTCTACAGATTCCTACGAGCAGTACTTC; v_gene: TRBV7-9; d_gene: -; j_gene: TRBJ2-7; len: 13
CDR3aa: CASTLRTSGREQFF; CDR3nt: TGTGCCAGTACTCTACGGACTAGCGGGCGTGAGCAGTTCTTC; v_gene: TRBV19; d_gene: TRBD2; j_gene: TRBJ2-1; len: 14
CDR3aa: CASSFAARGFYEQYF; CDR3nt: TGTGCCAGCAGTTTTGCGGCACGTGGGTTCTACGAGCAGTACTTC; v_gene: TRBV27; d_gene: -; j_gene: TRBJ2-7; len: 15
CDR3aa: CASSLGLALSTDTQYF; CDR3nt: TGTGCCAGCAGCTTAGGGCTAGCACTTTCCACAGATACGCAGTATTTT; v_gene: TRBV11-2; d_gene: -; j_gene: TRBJ2-3; len: 16
CDR3aa: CASSVELGQPNTDTQYF; CDR3nt: TGTGCCAGCAGCGTAGAATTGGGGCAGCCTAACACAGATACGCAGTATTTT; v_gene: TRBV9; d_gene: -; j_gene: TRBJ2-3; len: 17
CDR3aa: CASSPRLSANEQFF; CDR3nt: TGTGCCAGCAGCCCCCGCTTATCTGCCAATGAGCAGTTCTTC; v_gene: TRBV14; d_gene: -; j_gene: TRBJ2-1; len: 14
CDR3aa: CASSFRGSDTQYF; CDR3nt: TGTGCCAGCAGCTTCCGGGGCTCGGATACGCAGTATTTT; v_gene: TRBV11-3; d_gene: -; j_gene: TRBJ2-3; len: 13
CDR3aa: CASSEAPKVVSGRSELEQYF; CDR3nt: TGTGCCAGCAGTGAAGCCCCGAAAGTAGTCAGCGGGAGATCAGAACTCGAGCAGTACTTC; v_gene: TRBV2; d_gene: TRBD2; j_gene: TRBJ2-7; len: 20
CDR3aa: CASTGTDYEQYF; CDR3nt: TGCGCCAGTACCGGGACAGACTACGAGCAGTACTTC; v_gene: TRBV10-2; d_gene: TRBD1; j_gene: TRBJ2-7; len: 12
CDR3aa: CASSSRRGTNTGELFF; CDR3nt: TGTGCCAGCAGCTCGCGGCGCGGAACGAACACCGGGGAGCTGTTTTTT; v_gene: TRBV7-6; d_gene: -; j_gene: TRBJ2-2; len: 16
CDR3aa: CASSKRRAYQETQYF; CDR3nt: TGTGCCAGTAGTAAAAGGAGGGCGTACCAAGAGACCCAGTACTTC; v_gene: TRBV19; d_gene: -; j_gene: TRBJ2-5; len: 15
CDR3aa: CASSYSVAPSSYEQYF; CDR3nt: TGTGCCAGCAGTTACTCAGTGGCGCCGAGCTCCTACGAGCAGTACTTC; v_gene: TRBV6-6; d_gene: -; j_gene: TRBJ2-7; len: 16
CDR3aa: CASSSGLAEQFF; CDR3nt: TGTGCCAGCAGCTCCGGACTAGCGGAGCAGTTCTTC; v_gene: TRBV11-2; d_gene: TRBD2; j_gene: TRBJ2-1; len: 12
CDR3aa: CASSLGLWTGDSNQPQHF; CDR3nt: TGTGCCAGCAGCTTAGGACTTTGGACAGGGGATAGCAATCAGCCCCAGCATTTT; v_gene: TRBV7-2; d_gene: TRBD1; j_gene: TRBJ1-5; len: 18
CDR3aa: CASSHRAGGSYEQYF; CDR3nt: TGCGCCAGCAGCCACCGAGCGGGAGGGTCCTACGAGCAGTACTTC; v_gene: TRBV4-3; d_gene: TRBD2; j_gene: TRBJ2-7; len: 15
CDR3aa: CASSDSPGLAYNEQFF; CDR3nt: TGTGCCAGCAGCGATTCTCCGGGACTAGCGTACAATGAGCAGTTCTTC; v_gene: TRBV9; d_gene: TRBD2; j_gene: TRBJ2-1; len: 16
CDR3aa: CAISEPGTLKTGELFF; CDR3nt: TGTGCCATCAGTGAACCCGGGACCCTTAAGACCGGGGAGCTGTTTTTT; v_gene: TRBV10-3; d_gene: -; j_gene: TRBJ2-2; len: 16
CDR3aa: CASSLGSTANTGELFF; CDR3nt: TGTGCCAGCAGCTTAGGATCGACAGCGAACACCGGGGAGCTGTTTTTT; v_gene: TRBV7-7; d_gene: -; j_gene: TRBJ2-2; len: 16
CDR3aa: CASSPNQGDQETQYF; CDR3nt: TGTGCCAGCAGCCCGAACCAGGGGGACCAAGAGACCCAGTACTTC; v_gene: TRBV5-8; d_gene: TRBD1; j_gene: TRBJ2-5; len: 15
CDR3aa: CASSQESRPNEQFF; CDR3nt: TGTGCCAGCAGCCAAGAATCCCGACCCAATGAGCAGTTCTTC; v_gene: TRBV4-2; d_gene: -; j_gene: TRBJ2-1; len: 14
CDR3aa: CASSSHGQYTEAFF; CDR3nt: TGTGCCAGCAGCTCACATGGACAGTACACTGAAGCTTTCTTT; v_gene: TRBV27; d_gene: -; j_gene: TRBJ1-1; len: 14
CDR3aa: CASSLRAGGNWDGYTF; CDR3nt: TGTGCCAGCAGTTTAAGGGCAGGGGGCAATTGGGATGGCTACACCTTC; v_gene: TRBV28; d_gene: TRBD1; j_gene: TRBJ1-2; len: 16
CDR3aa: CASSSPGGGEKLFF; CDR3nt: TGTGCCAGCAGCTCCCCCGGAGGCGGGGAAAAACTGTTTTTT; v_gene: TRBV7-2; d_gene: -; j_gene: TRBJ1-4; len: 14
CDR3aa: CASSTNPLTTTNEKLFF; CDR3nt: TGTGCCAGCAGCACCAACCCGTTGACAACAACTAATGAAAAACTGTTTTTT; v_gene: TRBV21-1; d_gene: -; j_gene: TRBJ1-4; len: 17
CDR3aa: CSVEDRRDLTDTQYF; CDR3nt: TGCAGCGTTGAAGATCGGAGGGACCTCACAGATACGCAGTATTTT; v_gene: TRBV29-1; d_gene: -; j_gene: TRBJ2-3; len: 15
CDR3aa: CASSLGTAGYTF; CDR3nt: TGTGCCAGCAGTTTAGGGACAGCCGGCTACACCTTC; v_gene: TRBV27; d_gene: TRBD1; j_gene: TRBJ1-2; len: 12